These 5 T cell receptor beta chains were all obtained from the same sample, sequenced in a study of cytomegalovirus exposure and HLA in healthy donors. TCRdb keeps only in-frame clones here, not all; method: immunoSEQ multiplex PCR. Here the sample spans roughly 120,000 clones, more than 70% being singletons. Sequencing used PBMCs. Receptors were obtained from a man between 18 and 35 years old in good health and CMV-seronegative.

The rearrangement uses TRBV6-5 and TRBJ1-5; D unresolved. The CDR3 has 14 amino acids. Germline CDR1 MNHEY, CDR2 SVGAGI. Trimming took off 5 bases at V and 4 bases at J, with 12 bases between the two ends. The CDR3 DNA reads TGTGCCAGCAGTCCCGCGTCGGGGAATCAGCCCCAGCATTTT. Its translation is CASSPASGNQPQHF.

J is TRBJ1-1 and V is TRBV5-1; 9 bases fit TRBD1. The germline V gene encodes CDR1 SGHRS and CDR2 YFSETQ. Germline trimming cut 2 bases from V and 5 bases from J; bases unmatched to any gene: 4. This CDR3 comprises 14 residues. CDR3 sequence: CASSFGDRATEAFF. DNA of the CDR3: TGCGCCAGCAGCTTCGGGGACAGGGCTACTGAAGCTTTCTTT.

This clone was found a few times. The chain employs TRBV6-1 and TRBJ2-5; tentative D call: TRBD2 (6 bases). V dropped 3 bases and J dropped 6 bases, with 20 bases sitting between them. Germline V CDR1 and CDR2: MNHNS, SASEGT. CDR3 length: 16 residues. Here the CDR3 reads CASSDGLRGGLQTQYF. CDR3 sequence (DNA): TGTGCCAGCAGTGATGGCTTACGTGGGGGGTTGCAGACCCAGTACTTC.

The chain combines TRBV6-1 with TRBJ1-5; D uncertain. The germline V gene encodes CDR1 MNHNS and CDR2 SASEGT. The V end lost 2 bases, the J end lost 0 bases, and 17 bases lay between the germline ends. The CDR3 consists of 18 residues. For the CDR3, the DNA is TGTGCCAGCAGTGAACGAATCTTAGGAGGGTATAGCAATCAGCCCCAGCATTTT. Its translation: CASSERILGGYSNQPQHF.

This rearrangement joins TRBV7-8 to TRBJ2-3; D is unresolved. Trimming removed 7 bases from V and 3 bases from J, with 5 bases in between. Per germline, CDR1 SGHVS and CDR2 FQNEAQ. This CDR3 spans 11 amino acids. DNA for the CDR3: TGTGCCAGCACCCTAACAGATACGCAGTATTTT. It specifies CASTLTDTQYF. The full variable domain, its missing parts supplied by reference TRBV7-8 and TRBJ2-3, is GAGVSQSPRYKVAKRGQDVALRCDPISGHVSLFWYQQALGQGPEFLTYFQNEAQLDKSGLPSDRFFAERPEGSVSTLKIQRTQQEDSAVYLCASTLTDTQYFGPGTRLTVL.